This T cell receptor (beta chain) was found in a study of post-analysis software for immune sequencing data. Regarding this clonotype: The antigen remains undetermined.

TCR beta libraries were prepared from cDNA with unique molecular identifiers. TCRdb analysed the PCR reads with MiXCR anew, one entry per CDR3 protein. Among 750,000 to 900,000 distinct CDR3 sequences listed, around 45% were seen once. General observations from the study: About 5 TRBV segments were significantly more frequent in patients than in controls. TRBV5-6, TRBV5-1 and TRBV20-1 were among these segments.

Trimming took off 3 bases at V and 4 bases at J, with 13 bases between the two ends. CDR3 size: 15 residues. This clonotype originated in a girl aged 5-17 years with multiple sclerosis. V gene TRBV12-3 or TRBV12-4 combines with J gene TRBJ1-5, with D possibly matching TRBD1 (5 bases). The sequenced sample consisted of blood. The CDR3 loop is CASSFLSGANQPQHF. CDR3 sequence (DNA): TGTGCCAGCAGTTTTTTATCCGGGGCGAATCAGCCCCAGCATTTT.